The T cell receptor beta chain under discussion was sequenced for a study of blood T cell repertoires in COVID-19. Method: immunoSEQ multiplex PCR; TCRdb's copy keeps in-frame clones and lacks some. The profile shows about 90,000 clones, roughly 80% of them singletons. Germline trimming cut 6 bases from V and 5 bases from J; bases unmatched to any gene: 12. The CDR3 covers 15 residues. CDR1 is SEHNR and CDR2 is FQNEAQ in the germline V gene (reference sequence). This rearrangement joins TRBV7-9 to TRBJ2-5; 7 positions agree with TRBD1. The sample was peripheral blood. The clonotype originates from an elderly man with active or convalescent COVID-19. CDR3 loop: CASSSTGIRGETQYF. The DNA for the CDR3 is TGTGCCAGCAGTTCGACAGGGATACGAGGGGAGACCCAGTACTTC.